This TCR beta chain emerged from a study of shared clonotypes between healthy human individuals. Study context: Aged between 18 and 49, the donors were two women and three men.

The deep-level immunoSEQ assay was used. Here immunoSEQ multiplex PCR was the method, and the copy in TCRdb shows in-frame clones only, minus some. The repertoire includes approximately 350,000 clones, around 67% of them detected once, and about 9.3% sits in the top ten. Germline values: CDR1 SGHTA, CDR2 FQGNSA. The CDR3 covers 14 residues. The V segment lost 4 bases and the J segment 2 bases; nucleotides outside the gene matches: 5. The chain carries TRBV7-2 and TRBJ2-7; TRBD2 matches at 7 bases. The TCR was taken from a man aged 25 to 40 in good health. The sequencing sample was made of memory CD4+ T cells sorted from blood. The sample's subset: CD45RA-negative fraction. CDR3 DNA: TGTGCCAGCAGCTCTAGCGGAGGCCCCTACGAGCAGTACTTC. It translates to CASSSSGGPYEQYF. The full variable domain, its missing parts supplied by reference TRBV7-2 and TRBJ2-7, is GAGVSQSPSNKVTEKGKDVELRCDPISGHTALYWYRQSLGQGLEFLIYFQGNSAPDKSGLPSDRFSAERTGGSVSTLTIQRTQQEDSAVYLCASSSSGGPYEQYFGPGTRLTVT.